Listed below are T cell receptor beta chains from one sample, sequenced in a study of blood T cell repertoires in COVID-19. Measured with immunoSEQ multiplex PCR; TCRdb has only the in-frame clones, and not every one. This table has 90,000 to 150,000 clones, about four fifths appearing once. Source material: peripheral blood. The source is a woman of 80 years or more with acute or convalescent COVID-19. CDR3s include the opening cysteine and the closing phenylalanine or tryptophan. Clone size is given for some rows only: seen once, a few or many times, or a class if the clone is expanded.

clone size	V gene	J gene	CDR3 protein
NA	TRBV7-2	TRBJ2-5	CASSSPPGQETQYF
NA	TRBV5-1	TRBJ2-1	CASSLVPGQGYEQFF
few	TRBV5-6	TRBJ1-2	CASSFGTGAWGDYGYTF
once	TRBV6-5	TRBJ1-2	CATRQGVRGYTF
NA	TRBV7-2	TRBJ1-5	CASSSQQGADQPQHF
NA	TRBV28	TRBJ2-7	CASINPQGTSGSSYEQYF
NA	TRBV18	TRBJ1-2	CASSASGDNYGYTF
NA	TRBV6-5	TRBJ2-2	CASSYRGNTGELFF
NA	TRBV7-9	TRBJ1-5	CASSLAGASQPQHF
NA	TRBV12-3/TRBV12-4	TRBJ1-4	CASSPGTGLKLFF
NA	TRBV4-3	TRBJ2-5	CASSQVLGQETQYF
NA	TRBV11-2	TRBJ1-6	CASSLGGTGDSPLHF
few	TRBV19	TRBJ1-1	CASSIARGAGSTEAFF
NA	TRBV18	TRBJ1-1	CASSPRQMNTEAFF
NA	TRBV7-2	TRBJ2-7	CASSPRQGASYEQYF
NA	TRBV27	TRBJ1-6	CASSLSVGSSYNSPLHF
NA	TRBV30	TRBJ1-5	CAWSSFGTQDQPQHF
NA	TRBV4-1	TRBJ2-2	CASSQGARGTGELFF
few	TRBV19	TRBJ2-4	CASSVRGLNIQYF
NA	TRBV14	TRBJ2-2	CASRGLAGPRGELFF
NA	TRBV7-2	TRBJ2-6	CASSLVGGGSSGANVLTF
NA	TRBV6-5	TRBJ1-2	CASSYSIQGHKGYTF
NA	TRBV10-1	TRBJ1-2	CASSPGLNYGYTF
NA	TRBV5-1	TRBJ1-1	CASSLFPGLTNTEAFF
once	TRBV3-1/TRBV3-2	TRBJ1-1	CASSQLTGNTEAFF
NA	TRBV3-1/TRBV3-2	TRBJ2-7	CASSYRQSYEQYF
NA	TRBV3-1/TRBV3-2	TRBJ2-5	CASSQSGQRGFQETQYF
NA	TRBV24-1	TRBJ1-2	CATSDPTDYGYTF
NA	TRBV5-4	TRBJ2-1	CASSLWANEQFF
NA	TRBV4-1	TRBJ1-5	CASSRPGQNQPQHF
NA	TRBV30	TRBJ2-3	CACPRTGASTDTQYF
NA	TRBV12-3/TRBV12-4	TRBJ2-2	CASSTGPGELFF
NA	TRBV19	TRBJ1-2	CATLPSRDSRLLGYGYTF
NA	TRBV7-2	TRBJ1-1	CASSYRGGNTEAFF
NA	TRBV29-1	TRBJ1-4	CSVGGGGEKLFF
NA	TRBV7-2	TRBJ1-1	CASSLQGNTEAFF
NA	TRBV5-1	TRBJ2-7	CASGVAGGDFDEQYF
NA	TRBV4-2	TRBJ2-7	CASSASGTYEQYF
once	TRBV7-2	TRBJ1-3	CASTLGGDAGNTIYF
NA	TRBV4-3	TRBJ2-1	CASSQDLVGTSGPSSYNEQFF